This entry describes one TCR beta chain. No antigen is known for it. The data were taken from a study of T cell responses to AZD1222 COVID-19 vaccine. Study-level findings and limits: The study found Spike-specific TCR breadth and depth rose after two AZD1222 doses. CD4 TCRs covered the whole spike, strongest at regions 160-218 and 743-854.

Clones were read by immunoSEQ multiplex PCR, and TCRdb kept only the in-frame ones, dropping some. The sample holds about 150,000 clones, about 92% seen once. The CDR3 consists of 13 residues. Trimming took off 2 bases at V and 5 bases at J, with 9 bases between the two ends. CDR1 and CDR2 (germline): SEHNR, FQNEAQ (reference sequence). This chain joins TRBV7-9 and TRBJ1-2, with D unresolved. This TCR was recovered from an adult in good health. This material consisted of peripheral blood, taken on day 0 of AZD1222 vaccination. CDR3 in amino acids: CASSLPGPYGYTF. CDR3 DNA: TGTGCCAGCAGCTTACCTGGTCCTTATGGCTACACCTTC. The variable domain in full, completed from reference TRBV7-9 and TRBJ1-2, reads DTGVSQNPRHKITKRGQNVTFRCDPISEHNRLYWYRQTLGQGPEFLTYFQNEAQLEKSRLLSDRFSAERPKGSFSTLEIQRTEQGDSAMYLCASSLPGPYGYTFGSGTRLTVV.